The 7 T cell receptor beta chains below come from one sample, sequenced in a study of blood T cell repertoires in COVID-19. Libraries were prepared by immunoSEQ multiplex PCR; TCRdb keeps only in-frame clonotypes and omits some of them. The top ten clones hold 3% to 4% of a sample with more than 300,000 clones, 90% to 95% of them seen once. Sequenced material: peripheral blood. These receptors all come from a woman aged 18 to 35 who had recovered from COVID-19.

This chain connects TRBV11-3 to TRBJ2-1; TRBD2 matches 12 bases. V shed 5 bases, J shed 10 bases, and the junction held 12 bases outside the gene matches. The CDR3 totals 16 residues. Germline V gives CDR1 SGHNT, CDR2 YENEEA. The CDR3 spells CASSPEIRLAGGEQFF. CDR3 bases: TGTGCCAGCAGCCCAGAGATTCGGCTAGCGGGAGGGGAGCAGTTCTTC.

V is TRBV24-1 and J is TRBJ1-4, with D possibly TRBD1 on 5 matching bases. Looked up from germline, CDR1 is KGHDR and CDR2 is SFDVKD. Trimming cost V 3 bases and J 7 bases, with 35 bases left between them. This CDR3 has 22 residues. In DNA, the CDR3 is TGTGCCACCAGTGATGCTTTCCAACCTCTCCCAGGGCCCCTAAGGGCTAGTGAAAAACTGTTTTTT. Its translation is CATSDAFQPLPGPLRASEKLFF.

The genes are TRBV13 and TRBJ1-1; 8 bases fit TRBD1. With 3 bases clipped from V and 0 bases from J, the junction kept 9 bases outside the gene matches. This CDR3 has 17 residues. CDR1 is PRHDT and CDR2 is FYEKMQ in the germline V gene (reference sequence). As DNA, the CDR3 is TGTGCCAGCAGCTTCCTTACAAACAGGGGGATGAACACTGAAGCTTTCTTT. Protein product: CASSFLTNRGMNTEAFF. Drawing the rest from reference TRBV13 and TRBJ1-1, the complete variable domain is AAGVIQSPRHLIKEKRETATLKCYPIPRHDTVYWYQQGPGQDPQFLISFYEKMQSDKGSIPDRFSAQQFSDYHSELNMSSLELGDSALYFCASSFLTNRGMNTEAFFGQGTRLTVV.

J is TRBJ2-3 and V is TRBV5-5; D may be TRBD2 (5 bases). Trimming took off 4 bases at V and 4 bases at J, with 10 bases between the two ends. Germline CDR1 and CDR2: SGHKS and YYEKEE (reference sequence). The CDR3 consists of 13 residues. CDR3: CASSLQRADTQYF. The CDR3 DNA reads as TGTGCCAGCAGCCTCCAGAGGGCAGATACGCAGTATTTT.

The chain is built from TRBV19 and TRBJ2-3; no definite D call. The CDR3 consists of 14 residues. The germline gives CDR1 LNHDA, CDR2 SQIVND (reference sequence). V lost 3 bases and J 6 bases, leaving 13 bases between the germline ends. DNA of the CDR3: TGTGCCAGTAGTATTTTTGAGCTCGGGGATACGCAGTATTTT. Its protein is CASSIFELGDTQYF. Variable domain in full (rest from reference TRBV19 and TRBJ2-3): DGGITQSPKYLFRKEGQNVTLSCEQNLNHDAMYWYRQDPGQGLRLIYYSQIVNDFQKGDIAEGYSVSREKKESFPLTVTSAQKNPTAFYLCASSIFELGDTQYFGPGTRLTVL.

A single count supports this clone. The chain uses TRBV6-5 and TRBJ1-2; 10 nucleotides line up with TRBD1. The junction had 6 bases not matched to a gene; V was cut back by 4 bases and J by 4 bases. The CDR3 consists of 15 residues. Germline V gene data show CDR1 as MNHEY and CDR2 as SVGAGI. In DNA, the CDR3 is TGTGCCAGCAGTTTTGGGACAGGGGATTCCTATGGCTACACCTTC. Its translation: CASSFGTGDSYGYTF.

The rearrangement uses TRBV11-3 and TRBJ2-7, with TRBD1 matching 7 bases. With 8 bases clipped from V and 1 base from J, the junction kept 26 bases outside the gene matches. Germline CDR1 SGHNT, CDR2 YENEEA. The CDR3 is made up of 20 amino acids. The CDR3 is CASPVCSCCQCGTVSYEQYV. Written as DNA, the CDR3 is TGTGCCAGCCCCGTATGTTCGTGTTGTCAGTGTGGGACAGTTTCCTACGAGCAGTACGTC.